These T cell receptor beta chains were read from a single sample in a study of CD8 T cells in Susac syndrome. MiXCR was run by TCRdb on the immunoSEQ multiplex PCR reads, yielding one entry per CDR3 protein. The sample contains about 200,000 distinct CDR3 sequences, 95% of which appear only once. The sequencing sample was made of CD4+ T cells from PBMCs. Receptors originate from a human donor with multiple sclerosis. Each CDR3 is given with its conserved first and last residue. Fields, in order: clone size, J gene, V gene, CDR3 protein. Rows give clone size only sometimes, using once, few, many, or a class for an expanded clone.

>-|TRBJ2-1|TRBV7-3
CASTVAGSHEQFF
>-|TRBJ2-3|TRBV14
CASSQEIGPNTDTQYF
>-|TRBJ2-6|TRBV2
CASTLSRGANVLTF
>-|TRBJ2-3|TRBV7-2
CASSLWAGGSTDTQYF
>-|TRBJ2-1|TRBV27
CASMARGEPYNEQFF
>-|TRBJ2-3|TRBV3-1
CASSAPLTGSTDTQYF
>once|TRBJ2-3|TRBV29-1
CSVEGGRSTDTQYF
>-|TRBJ2-7|TRBV7-3
CASSFGRGRYEQYF
>-|TRBJ1-5|TRBV6-1
CASIIGTHSNQPQHF
>once|TRBJ1-1|TRBV23-1
CASSPVQAFF
>-|TRBJ1-6|TRBV20-1
CSARESDSPLHF
>-|TRBJ2-1|TRBV9
CASSASVGEQFF
>-|TRBJ2-1|TRBV29-1
CSACRTGGGEQFF
>-|TRBJ2-7|TRBV10-3
CAISDPGTKYEQYF
>-|TRBJ2-5|TRBV20-1
CSARMRNQETQYF
>once|TRBJ2-5|TRBV4-1
CASSQEGLAGKETQYF
>once|TRBJ2-5|TRBV9
CASSATGNQETQYF
>-|TRBJ2-3|TRBV18
CASSPPLGPTDTQYF
>-|TRBJ1-5|TRBV6-1
CASSQGRSNQPQHF
>-|TRBJ2-3|TRBV29-1
CSVGIPSTDTQYF
>-|TRBJ1-2|TRBV25-1
CASGRGHGYTF
>-|TRBJ2-3|TRBV12-3/TRBV12-4
CASSFGIEDTQYF
>-|TRBJ2-5|TRBV20-1
CSFFSTAKETQYF
>-|TRBJ2-1|TRBV29-1
CSVWDRGSSSYNEQFF
>few|TRBJ1-2|TRBV12-3/TRBV12-4
CASSSGFYGYTF
>-|TRBJ1-2|TRBV28
CASSLGDEHTF
>-|TRBJ1-3|TRBV29-1
CSVTLGGPSSGNTIYF
>-|TRBJ2-2|TRBV3-1
CASSQEKWGLAVNTGELFF
>-|TRBJ2-5|TRBV15
CATSRESRVETQYF
>-|TRBJ2-7|TRBV11-2
CASSWTGADYEQYF
>-|TRBJ2-5|TRBV3-1
CASSQEPGLAYRTQYF
>-|TRBJ1-2|TRBV30
CAWSAGGDGYTF
>-|TRBJ2-5|TRBV12-3/TRBV12-4
CASSLASTETQYF
>-|TRBJ2-2|TRBV9
CASSGGAGTGELFF
>-|TRBJ2-4|TRBV5-6
CASSAPAEPLLNLAKNIQYF
>-|TRBJ1-6|TRBV6-2/TRBV6-3
CASSFGTGNSPLHF
>-|TRBJ1-1|TRBV2
CASSVRGPVEAFF
>-|TRBJ1-6|TRBV3-1
CASSLDTSLLHF
>once|TRBJ1-6|TRBV2
CASRDTTGPLHF
>-|TRBJ2-2|TRBV13
CASSGNRGNTGELFF
>-|TRBJ1-1|TRBV19
CASSIAKVGNTEAFF
>-|TRBJ2-5|TRBV24-1
CATSEGPQETQYF